These 24 T cell receptor beta chains originate from one sample sequenced in a study of shared clonotypes between healthy human individuals. Naive CD8 cells, CD45RO-negative and positively selected for CCR7, excluded terminally differentiated effector memory CD45RA+ cells. The table came from immunoSEQ multiplex PCR; TCRdb's copy has only in-frame clones and leaves some out. The table has roughly 2,000,000 clones, roughly 95% seen once; the top ten hold around 1.7%. The specimen was naive CD8+ T cells from PBMCs. Receptors were obtained from a man younger than 35 in good health. Some clones in this sample may be carry-over from other donors' samples.

In its sample, this clone was seen once. The chain has TRBV19 and TRBJ2-5; TRBD2 aligns across 8 bases. CDR3 length equals 14 residues. Trimming removed 5 bases from V and 4 bases from J; junction bases left unmatched: 6. The germline V gene encodes CDR1 LNHDA and CDR2 SQIVND (reference sequence). The CDR3 spells CASSDPAGAETQYF. For the CDR3, the DNA is TGTGCCAGTAGTGATCCAGCGGGAGCAGAGACCCAGTACTTC.

In DNA, the CDR3 is TGTGCCAGCAGTTACCGAGGGAGGGCCGGGGAGACCCAGTACTTC. Translation: CASSYRGRAGETQYF. The J gene is TRBJ2-5, the V gene TRBV6-5; 7 nucleotides align to TRBD2. The CDR3 loop spans 15 amino acids. V gave up 2 bases and J gave up 5 bases; unmatched junction bases: 8. Germline V gene sequence: CDR1 MNHEY, CDR2 SVGAGI.

The DNA for the CDR3 is TGTGCCAGCAGTTTACCCTTCGGAGCGGAGCCTTACGAGCAGTACTTC. Translated: CASSLPFGAEPYEQYF. The gene calls are TRBV28 and TRBJ2-7; tentative D call: TRBD2 (5 bases). V dropped 2 bases and J dropped 4 bases, with 18 bases sitting between them. Germline V gives CDR1 MDHEN, CDR2 SYDVKM. This CDR3 is 16 amino acids long.

The J gene is TRBJ2-4, the V gene TRBV2; no clear D gene. The length of the CDR3 is 12 residues. The V and J ends lost 11 bases and 3 bases respectively, with 11 bases between them. CDR1 is SNHLY, CDR2 FYNNEI, per germline. CDR3 sequence (DNA): TGTGCCGTGGTGGGTGGCAAAAACATTCAGTACTTC. Translation gives CAVVGGKNIQYF. Looking up the rest from reference TRBV2 and TRBJ2-4 gives the full variable domain: EPEVTQTPSHQVTQMGQEVILRCVPISNHLYFYWYRQILGQKVEFLVSFYNNEISEKSEIFDDQFSVERPDGSNFTLKIRSTKLEDSAMYFCAVVGGKNIQYFGAGTRLSVL.

The rearrangement uses TRBV6-5 and TRBJ2-3; a weak D match, TRBD2 (6 bases). V was clipped by 7 bases and J by 0 bases, with 14 bases between them. The CDR3 runs to 15 residues. Per germline, CDR1 MNHEY and CDR2 SVGAGI. In nucleotides, the CDR3 is TGTGCCAGCATGGAAGGGAGGAGTAGCACAGATACGCAGTATTTT. Amino acid sequence: CASMEGRSSTDTQYF.

The chain employs TRBV6-5 and TRBJ2-1; TRBD2 aligns across 8 bases. J lost 3 bases, V lost 6 bases, and 1 base had no gene match. CDR1 MNHEY and CDR2 SVGAGI come from the germline V gene. This CDR3 spans 13 amino acids. CDR3 residues: CASRSGGYNEQFF. The CDR3 DNA is TGTGCCAGCAGGAGCGGGGGCTACAATGAGCAGTTCTTC.

V usage is TRBV6-6 and J usage is TRBJ2-7; TRBD2 matches at 9 bases. The V gene end was trimmed by 4 bases and the J gene end by 5 bases; junction bases not matched to a gene: 12. Germline V gene sequence: CDR1 MNHNY, CDR2 SVGAGI (reference sequence). The CDR3 has 16 residues. In nucleotides, the CDR3 is TGTGCCAGCAGTTTTCTTCGACTAGCGGATTTCGACGAGCAGTACTTC. The encoded protein is CASSFLRLADFDEQYF.

This chain uses TRBV27 with TRBJ1-2, with D possibly matching TRBD1 (5 bases). The CDR3 sequence is 15 residues long. V lost 0 bases and J 5 bases, leaving 13 bases between the germline ends. The V gene's germline CDR1 is MNHEY and CDR2 SMNVEV (reference sequence). CDR3 bases: TGTGCCAGCAGTTTATCGCCCAGGGAACATTATGGCTACACCTTC. Translating gives CASSLSPREHYGYTF.

The V gene is TRBV11-2, the J gene TRBJ1-5; D is undetermined. The V gene lost 3 bases and the J gene lost 0 bases, with 15 bases spanning the gap. Per the germline V gene, CDR1 is SGHAT and CDR2 is FQNNGV. The CDR3 has 17 amino acids. The CDR3 DNA follows: TGTGCCAGCAGCTTTAAGGCGCTCCTAGATAGCAATCAGCCCCAGCATTTT. Protein: CASSFKALLDSNQPQHF.

This sequence joins TRBV6-1 and TRBJ2-7; 10 bases are a match to TRBD2. Germline V lookup: CDR1 MNHNS, CDR2 SASEGT. Trimming removed 8 bases from V and 6 bases from J; junction bases left unmatched: 4. The CDR3 loop spans 12 amino acids. CDR3 nucleotides: TGTGCCAGCCTAGGACTAGCGGTCGAGCAGTACTTC. Its translation is CASLGLAVEQYF.

This chain uses TRBV28 with TRBJ1-3; the D is unclear. Germline lookup yields CDR1 MDHEN and CDR2 SYDVKM. The CDR3 runs 16 residues. Trimming left V 6 bases short and J 0 bases short, with 15 bases between. The CDR3 nucleotides are TGTGCCAGCAGATTGGGGTACATCCGCTCTGGAAACACCATATATTTT. It encodes CASRLGYIRSGNTIYF. Filled out from reference TRBV28 and TRBJ1-3, the complete variable domain reads DVKVTQSSRYLVKRTGEKVFLECVQDMDHENMFWYRQDPGLGLRLIYFSYDVKMKEKGDIPEGYSVSREKKERFSLILESASTNQTSMYLCASRLGYIRSGNTIYFGEGSWLTVV.

Concerning this clone: Other DNA sequences of this sample code for an identical CDR3. The chain links TRBV9 to TRBJ2-7; D is perhaps TRBD2 (6 bases). Trimming left V 3 bases short and J 2 bases short, with 12 bases between. CDR1 SGDLS and CDR2 YYNGEE come from the germline V gene. The CDR3 length is 14 residues. CDR3 in DNA: TGTGCCAGCAGCGCCGGGACTGGAACCTACGAGCAGTACTTC. It encodes CASSAGTGTYEQYF.

V gene TRBV5-4 combines with J gene TRBJ2-3, with D perhaps given as TRBD1 or TRBD2 (5 bases each). The V gene lost 3 bases and the J gene lost 4 bases, with 15 bases spanning the gap. The length of the CDR3 is 15 residues. The V gene's germline CDR1 is SGHNT and CDR2 YYREEE (reference sequence). Here the CDR3 reads CASSWDPGTADTQYF. The CDR3 DNA follows: TGTGCCAGCAGCTGGGACCCGGGAACCGCAGATACGCAGTATTTT.

The J gene is TRBJ2-5, the V gene TRBV28, with 7 positions matching TRBD2. The trim removed 3 bases at V and 5 bases at J, leaving 6 bases unmatched. The CDR3 totals 14 residues. CDR1 is MDHEN, CDR2 SYDVKM, per germline. The CDR3 here is CASSFLREGETQYF. For the CDR3, the DNA is TGTGCCAGCAGTTTTCTGAGGGAGGGGGAGACCCAGTACTTC.

The chain uses TRBV2 and TRBJ1-1, with D possibly matching TRBD1 (5 bases). The CDR3 is 16 amino acids. Germline values: CDR1 SNHLY, CDR2 FYNNEI. The V end was cut by 2 bases, the J end by 1 base, with 14 bases between. CDR3 in DNA: TGTGCCAGCAGTGAATCCCCCAGTGGGGGGAACACTGAAGCTTTCTTT. Translated, it gives CASSESPSGGNTEAFF.

The J gene is TRBJ1-2, the V gene TRBV4-1, with 7 nucleotides matching TRBD1. The V gene end was trimmed by 0 bases and the J gene end by 5 bases; junction bases not matched to a gene: 6. The CDR3 runs 15 residues. The germline V gene has CDR1 MGHRA and CDR2 YSYEKL. CDR3 loop: CASSQDWTGRYGYTF. CDR3 coding DNA: TGCGCCAGCAGCCAAGATTGGACAGGTAGATATGGCTACACCTTC.

This clone was found once. This chain joins TRBV5-1 and TRBJ2-2, with no clear D. The CDR3 is made up of 14 amino acids. In germline, CDR1 is SGHRS, CDR2 YFSETQ. Trimming shortened V by 4 bases and J by 0 bases, and 7 bases separated the two germline ends. The CDR3 region is CASSGVTNTGELFF. In nucleotides, the CDR3 is TGCGCCAGCAGCGGAGTCACGAACACCGGGGAGCTGTTTTTT.

The chain carries TRBV7-8 and TRBJ2-1; D may correspond to TRBD1 or TRBD2 (5 bases each). Trimming cost V 10 bases and J 0 bases, with 13 bases left between them. The germline V gene has CDR1 SGHVS and CDR2 FQNEAQ. This CDR3 has 14 amino acids. The CDR3 DNA reads TGTGCCACCCTCGGGGCTAGCTCCTACAATGAGCAGTTCTTC. It encodes CATLGASSYNEQFF.

The V call is TRBV27, the J call TRBJ2-7; D could derive from TRBD1 or TRBD2 (8 bases each). Trimming removed 6 bases from V and 6 bases from J, with 36 bases in between. The CDR3 length is 20 residues. Germline V lookup: CDR1 MNHEY, CDR2 SMNVEV (reference sequence). CDR3 in amino acids: CASSPWAGGSPSGRSLEQYF. In DNA form, the CDR3 reads TGTGCCAGCAGCCCTTGGGCAGGGGGCTCCCCGAGCGGGAGATCCCTCGAGCAGTACTTC.

The rearrangement links TRBV28 to TRBJ1-1; D ambiguous. The germline gives CDR1 MDHEN, CDR2 SYDVKM. V shed 3 bases and J shed 7 bases, with 15 bases lying between them. CDR3 length: 14 residues. The DNA of the CDR3 is TGTGCCAGCAGTTTTCAGGTAGCTGGGGTTGAAGCTTTCTTT. This translates into CASSFQVAGVEAFF.

The chain carries TRBV18 and TRBJ2-5; D is unclear. With the DNA end fitting TRBJ2-7 better, the J assignment may be wrong. The V gene's germline CDR1 is KGHSH and CDR2 LQKENI. This CDR3 comprises 15 residues. As DNA, the CDR3 is TGTGCCAGCTCACCTCTTGGTGAGTCGTCCTACGAGCAGTACTTC. This translates into CASSPLGESSYEQYF.

The chain links TRBV15 to TRBJ1-1; the D is unclear. Trimming took 0 bases from V and 6 from J, leaving 11 bases between them. CDR1 and CDR2 (germline): LNHNV, YYDKDF (reference sequence). The length of the CDR3 is 14 residues. As DNA, the CDR3 is TGTGCCACCAGCAGAGAGGTGAGGGTCCCTGAAGCTTTCTTT. This translates into CATSREVRVPEAFF.

This chain uses TRBV27 with TRBJ1-1; tentative D call: TRBD1 (5 bases). Germline-derived CDR1 and CDR2 are MNHEY and SMNVEV (reference sequence). The CDR3 is made up of 14 amino acids. V lost 6 bases and J lost 0, with 11 bases in between. The CDR3 DNA sequence: TGTGCCAGCAGCCTGACAGTCCTGAACACTGAAGCTTTCTTT. Protein: CASSLTVLNTEAFF.

A word on this clone: An end of the junction does not agree with germline; a read error may underlie this. The chain links TRBV9 to TRBJ2-5, with 7 positions matching TRBD1. This CDR3 region has 15 residues. In germline, CDR1 is SGDLS, CDR2 YYNGEE. For the CDR3, the DNA is TGTGTCAGCAGCGTAGGGGGCGGATCCCAAGAGACCCAGTACTTC. It specifies CVSSVGGGSQETQYF.